The text below deals with one T cell receptor beta chain. The assay was immunoSEQ multiplex PCR, and TCRdb's table has in-frame clones only and misses some. Of fewer than 300,000 clones in the sample, 80% to 90% were seen once. This record belongs to a study of blood T cell repertoires in COVID-19. Per germline, CDR1 SGDLS and CDR2 YYNGEE. The CDR3 contains 20 residues. V was clipped by 3 bases and J by 6 bases; unmatched bases: 19. Sequencing used PBMCs or T cells enriched from blood (not recorded which). The receptor was derived from a man between 18 and 35 years old who had recovered from COVID-19. The chain couples TRBV9 to TRBJ2-1; 12 nucleotides line up with TRBD2. In DNA, the CDR3 is TGTGCCAGCAGCGCCTCGGTCGGACTAGCGGGGAGGGGAGGAGGCAATGAGCAGTTCTTC. It specifies CASSASVGLAGRGGGNEQFF.